The 25 T cell receptor beta chains reported below all come from one sample, sequenced in a study of technical replicates of blood from a few donors. Assay: immunoSEQ multiplex PCR; the TCRdb copy retains only in-frame clones and omits some. Of tens of thousands of clones listed, approximately 83% were seen once; the top ten hold 4.5% to 5.5%. Sequencing used PBMCs. The receptors here all came from a human donor in good health. Some clones in this sample may be carry-over from other donors' samples.

This clone was recorded a few times. The CDR3 coding sequence is TGTGCCAGCACCCGCGGAGAGTTACTCTACGAGCAGTACTTC. The encoded protein is CASTRGELLYEQYF. J is TRBJ2-7 and V is TRBV5-6; D is uncertain. Germline CDR1 SGHDT, CDR2 YYEEEE. Trimming stripped 6 bases from V and 3 bases from J, with 16 bases between. The length of the CDR3 is 14 residues. Combining the CDR3 with reference TRBV5-6 and TRBJ2-7 gives the whole variable domain DAGVTQSPTHLIKTRGQQVTLRCSPKSGHDTVSWYQQALGQGPQFIFQYYEEEERQRGNFPDRFSGHQFPNYSSELNVNALLLGDSALYLCASTRGELLYEQYFGPGTRLTVT.

V gene TRBV7-3 combines with J gene TRBJ2-1; possibly TRBD1 for D (6 bases). The CDR3 has 14 amino acids. CDR1 is SGHTA, CDR2 FQGTGA, per germline. The V gene lost 2 bases and the J gene lost 5 bases, with 10 bases spanning the gap. In DNA, the CDR3 is TGTGCCAGCAGCTTAGGTGGGACAAACAATGAGCAGTTCTTC. It specifies CASSLGGTNNEQFF.

The chain joins TRBV7-9 to TRBJ1-2; no reliable D call. The CDR3 extends over 11 amino acids. The germline V gene encodes CDR1 SEHNR and CDR2 FQNEAQ (reference sequence). V lost 4 bases and J lost 6, with 6 bases in between. The CDR3 nucleotides are TGTGCCAGCAGCTCGAGGGATGGCTACACCTTC. This gives the protein CASSSRDGYTF.

The CDR3 here is CASSFATGTSGSYNEQFF. Here the CDR3 DNA reads TGTGCCAGCAGTTTCGCTACCGGGACTAGCGGGAGTTACAATGAGCAGTTCTTC. This chain connects TRBV27 to TRBJ2-1, with 14 bases identical to TRBD2. The J segment lost 4 bases and the V segment lost 3 bases, leaving 8 bases of the junction unmatched. CDR1 is MNHEY and CDR2 is SMNVEV in the germline V gene (reference sequence). The CDR3 runs 18 residues.

This clone was counted between two and nine times. V and J are TRBV5-5 and TRBJ1-2, with D hard to call. V was pared by 3 bases and J by 5 bases, with 23 bases between. In germline, CDR1 is SGHKS, CDR2 YYEKEE (reference sequence). CDR3 length equals 17 residues. DNA of the CDR3: TGTGCCAGCAGCTCGGGAGGGCGGCCGTCTCATTTTTATGGCTACACCTTC. Protein: CASSSGGRPSHFYGYTF.

The chain has TRBV18 and TRBJ2-7; 7 positions match TRBD2. V was pared by 2 bases and J by 2 bases, with 3 bases of the junction left unmatched. The CDR3 runs to 14 residues. The germline CDR1 and CDR2 sequences are KGHSH and LQKENI. CDR3 loop: CASSPAGVTYEQYF. The CDR3, as DNA: TGTGCCAGCTCACCAGCGGGAGTAACCTACGAGCAGTACTTC.

The V gene is TRBV7-2, the J gene TRBJ2-5; D may be TRBD2 (5 bases). The V end lost 2 bases, the J end lost 7 bases, and 8 bases lay between the germline ends. The CDR3 runs to 12 residues. From germline, CDR1 is SGHTA and CDR2 FQGNSA. In DNA form, the CDR3 reads TGTGCCAGCAGCTTAATACGGGGGACCCAGTACTTC. It codes for CASSLIRGTQYF.

The V gene is TRBV21-1, the J gene TRBJ2-7; the table's D call TRBD1 went unverified against the DNA. TRBV21-1 is a listed pseudogene. This CDR3 spans 14 amino acids. The CDR3 is CASHRDRDSYEQYF. Written as DNA, the CDR3 is TGTGCCAGCCACCGGGACAGGGACTCCTACGAGCAGTACTTC.

V usage is TRBV5-1 and J usage is TRBJ1-4; D perhaps matches TRBD1 (6 bases). The CDR3 contains 14 residues. Germline lookup yields CDR1 SGHRS and CDR2 YFSETQ. With 4 bases removed from V and 5 bases from J, the gap between germline ends came to 12 bases. CDR3 protein: CASSRKGDNEKLFF. CDR3 coding DNA: TGCGCCAGCAGCAGGAAGGGGGACAATGAAAAACTGTTTTTT.

V gene TRBV6-1 combines with J gene TRBJ2-7; the match to TRBD2 covers 9 bases. Germline CDR1 reads MNHNS; CDR2 reads SASEGT. The V and J ends lost 6 bases and 4 bases, in that order; junction bases with no gene match: 10. The CDR3 loop spans 15 amino acids. The CDR3 DNA follows: TGTGCCAGCAGGGAGAGCCCTAGCGGGATTTACGAGCAGTACTTC. It is translated as CASRESPSGIYEQYF.

CDR3 DNA: TGTGCCAGCAGTGAATTCTTAGCGGATCTCTCCTACGAGCAGTACTTC. Its protein is CASSEFLADLSYEQYF. J is TRBJ2-7 and V is TRBV6-1, with D maybe TRBD2 (6 bases). The CDR3 runs 16 residues. The V gene lost 2 bases and the J gene lost 0 bases, with 14 bases spanning the gap. CDR1 and CDR2 (germline): MNHNS, SASEGT.

J is TRBJ2-4 and V is TRBV19; TRBD1 is a possible D gene (6 bases). This CDR3 spans 14 amino acids. V was clipped by 6 bases and J by 1 base, with 10 bases between them. Per the germline V gene, CDR1 is LNHDA and CDR2 is SQIVND (reference sequence). CDR3 sequence: CASRQGQAKNIQYF. The CDR3 nucleotides are TGTGCCAGTAGACAGGGCCAGGCCAAAAACATTCAGTACTTC.

V gene TRBV27 combines with J gene TRBJ2-7, with D possibly TRBD1 on 6 matching bases. The CDR3 extends over 17 amino acids. CDR1 is MNHEY, CDR2 SMNVEV, per germline (reference sequence). V was shortened by 6 bases and J by 0 bases, with 21 bases between the two germline ends. DNA for the CDR3: TGTGCCAGCAGGAAATCGGTTGGCCGGGACATCTCCTACGAGCAGTACTTC. Protein sequence: CASRKSVGRDISYEQYF.

This sequence joins TRBV6-5 and TRBJ1-1, with D uncertain. The CDR3 length is 14 residues. V gave up 2 bases and J gave up 2 bases, with 9 bases separating them. CDR1 is MNHEY and CDR2 is SVGAGI in the germline V gene. As DNA, the CDR3 is TGTGCCAGCAGTTACGGCGGACTAAACACTGAAGCTTTCTTT. Protein: CASSYGGLNTEAFF.

This chain links TRBV6-1 with TRBJ2-1; 13 bases match TRBD2. Germline loops: CDR1 MNHNS, CDR2 SASEGT. The ends lost 2 bases at V and 8 bases at J; junction bases unmatched: 3. This CDR3 region has 15 residues. The CDR3 coding sequence is TGTGCCAGCAGTGAACGGACTAGCGGGAGAGATGAGCAGTTCTTC. It codes for CASSERTSGRDEQFF.

This rearrangement joins TRBV5-6 to TRBJ1-1; the match to TRBD1 covers 7 bases. The CDR3 spans 16 residues. The V and J ends lost 0 bases and 3 bases, in that order; junction bases with no gene match: 8. Germline V gene lookup returns CDR1 SGHDT and CDR2 YYEEEE. DNA for the CDR3: TGTGCCAGCAGCTTGGGGATCATACAGGGGCACACTGAAGCTTTCTTT. Protein: CASSLGIIQGHTEAFF.

This clone has only a few counts. The chain is built from TRBV11-2 and TRBJ2-7; TRBD1 matches at 11 bases. Unmatched junction bases numbered 7, after V lost 1 base and J lost 2 bases. CDR1 is SGHAT and CDR2 is FQNNGV in the germline V gene. This CDR3 has 17 residues. For the CDR3, the DNA is TGTGCCAGCAGCTTAGTCAGGACAGGGGGCCTGGCCTACGAGCAGTACTTC. Protein sequence: CASSLVRTGGLAYEQYF.

J is TRBJ1-3 and V is TRBV5-6, with TRBD1 as a possible D gene (6 bases). The CDR3 loop spans 15 amino acids. The V gene lost 4 bases and the J gene lost 0 bases, with 11 bases spanning the gap. Germline V gene sequence: CDR1 SGHDT, CDR2 YYEEEE. The CDR3 nucleotides are TGTGCCAGCAGCAAGCGGACAGTCTCTGGAAACACCATATATTTT. Residues: CASSKRTVSGNTIYF.

This clone was seen just once. The V call is TRBV4-1, the J call TRBJ2-7; 11 positions match TRBD1. With V trimmed by 4 bases and J by 2 bases, 10 bases remained unmatched. The CDR3 has 17 amino acids. Germline lookup yields CDR1 MGHRA and CDR2 YSYEKL. As DNA, the CDR3 is TGCGCCAGCAGCCCGGTCCCGGGACAGGGGGGGACCTACGAGCAGTACTTC. Amino acids: CASSPVPGQGGTYEQYF.

This CDR3 reads CASSIEGAIYNEQFF. CDR3 sequence (DNA): TGTGCCAGCTCAATCGAGGGGGCAATCTACAATGAGCAGTTCTTC. The chain couples TRBV18 to TRBJ2-1, with 7 bases fitting TRBD1. Trimming at V came to 5 bases and at J to 3 bases, leaving 7 bases not matched to a gene. CDR1 is KGHSH and CDR2 is LQKENI in the germline V gene. The CDR3 totals 15 residues.

A single count supports this clone. This sequence joins TRBV29-1 and TRBJ2-1, with 11 nucleotides matching TRBD2. The CDR3 length is 18 residues. The germline gives CDR1 SQVTM, CDR2 ANQGSEA. The J segment lost 0 bases and the V segment lost 6 bases, leaving 13 bases of the junction unmatched. The CDR3 DNA reads as TGCAGCGTCGCTAATAGCGGGAGGGCCTTTAGCTCCTACAATGAGCAGTTCTTC. The encoded protein is CSVANSGRAFSSYNEQFF.

This sequence joins TRBV2 and TRBJ2-1; 9 nucleotides match TRBD2. Trimming at V came to 7 bases and at J to 6 bases, leaving 4 bases not matched to a gene. Germline CDR1 and CDR2: SNHLY and FYNNEI. The CDR3 runs 13 residues. CDR3 bases: TGTGCCAGCAAGTCTAGCGGGATCAATGAGCAGTTCTTC. Encoded protein: CASKSSGINEQFF.

The chain couples TRBV15 to TRBJ2-1; maybe TRBD1 (5 bases). Germline V gene sequence: CDR1 LNHNV, CDR2 YYDKDF (reference sequence). Trimming took 1 base from V and 5 from J, leaving 12 bases between them. The length of the CDR3 is 15 residues. The CDR3 loop is CATSRGRGTHNEQFF. The CDR3 DNA follows: TGTGCCACCAGCAGAGGAAGGGGAACCCACAATGAGCAGTTCTTC.

This clone appeared a few times. This chain connects TRBV6-1 to TRBJ2-4; 8 positions agree with TRBD1. The germline V gene has CDR1 MNHNS and CDR2 SASEGT. With V trimmed by 4 bases and J by 9 bases, 8 bases remained unmatched. CDR3 size: 14 residues. The CDR3 DNA follows: TGTGCCAGCAGTGTGACGACAGGGGCTGGCATTCAGTACTTC. Residues: CASSVTTGAGIQYF.

The CDR3 nucleotides read TGCGCCAGCAGCCAGTCCAGAGGGACAAAGCAGTTCTTC. It is translated as CASSQSRGTKQFF. The chain is built from TRBV4-3 and TRBJ2-1, with D possibly being TRBD1 (6 bases). The V and J ends lost 3 bases and 11 bases respectively, with 14 bases between them. The CDR3 sequence is 13 residues long. Germline CDR1 and CDR2: LGHNA and YSLEER.